Listed below are T cell receptor beta chains from one sample, sequenced in a study of blood T cell repertoires in COVID-19. The table came from immunoSEQ multiplex PCR; TCRdb's copy has only in-frame clones and leaves some out. Of 350,000 to 400,000 clones listed, more than 70% are singletons. The specimen was PBMCs or T cells enriched from blood (not recorded which). These TCRs come from a man in his forties in a cohort exposed to, infected with or recovered from COVID-19 (not recorded which). Both conserved end residues are part of each CDR3. The order of the fields is clone size, D gene, V gene, J gene, CDR3 DNA, CDR3 protein. The D gene is left open where the match is weak. Part of the rows lack a size; the others show once, few, many or a class for expanded clones.

-,TRBD2,TRBV6-4,TRBJ2-1,TGTGCCAGCAGTTCAACGACTAGCGCGGCGTCCGGGGAGCAGTTCTTC,CASSSTTSAASGEQFF
-,-,TRBV5-1,TRBJ1-3,TGCGCCAGCAGCCGTGACAGGTCCGGAAACACCATATATTTT,CASSRDRSGNTIYF
-,TRBD1,TRBV5-1,TRBJ1-3,TGCGCCAGCAGTGGTTGGGACAGGGGTTCCTCTTTCTCTGGAAACACCATATATTTT,CASSGWDRGSSFSGNTIYF
-,TRBD2,TRBV3-1/TRBV3-2,TRBJ2-3,TGTGCCAGCAGCCGCGGACTAGCGGGAGGGTACACAGATACGCAGTATTTT,CASSRGLAGGYTDTQYF
-,TRBD1,TRBV7-2,TRBJ1-5,TGTGCCAGCAGCTTAGTAGCACAGGGGCATCAGCCCCAGCATTTT,CASSLVAQGHQPQHF
-,TRBD2,TRBV7-2,TRBJ2-4,TGTGCCAGCAGCTTAAGCGGGGGGTTAGCCAAAAACATTCAGTACTTC,CASSLSGGLAKNIQYF
-,TRBD1,TRBV4-2,TRBJ1-5,TGTGCCAGCAGCCATTACAGGGGAAATCAGCCCCAGCATTTT,CASSHYRGNQPQHF
-,TRBD2,TRBV9,TRBJ2-2,TGTGCCAGCAGCGAGGGACTAGCGGGACGTGGTACCGGGGAGCTGTTTTTT,CASSEGLAGRGTGELFF
-,TRBD1,TRBV5-4,TRBJ1-2,TGTGCCAGCAGCCCCGGGACAGGGTATACCTATGGCTACACCTTC,CASSPGTGYTYGYTF
few,TRBD1,TRBV7-9,TRBJ1-4,TGTGCCAGCAGCTTGATGACAGGGATTCGCGAAAAACTGTTTTTT,CASSLMTGIREKLFF
-,TRBD2,TRBV7-9,TRBJ2-2,TGTGCCAGCAGGTTGGGACTAGCGGGAGTAGCCGGGGAGCTGTTTTTT,CASRLGLAGVAGELFF
-,-,TRBV5-1,TRBJ2-3,TGCGCCAGCAGCTTGGGAAACAGTCTCACAGATACGCAGTATTTT,CASSLGNSLTDTQYF
-,-,TRBV7-3,TRBJ2-3,TGTGCCAGCAGCTTAACGTCGGGACCGGGGGCAGATACGCAGTATTTT,CASSLTSGPGADTQYF
-,-,TRBV18,TRBJ1-1,TGTGCCAGCTCACCCGGGAACACTGAAGCTTTCTTT,CASSPGNTEAFF
once,TRBD1,TRBV4-1,TRBJ1-3,TGCGCCAGCAGCCAAGATAGGACAGGCTCTGGAAACACCATATATTTT,CASSQDRTGSGNTIYF
-,TRBD1,TRBV30,TRBJ1-1,TGTGCCTGGAAGGGACAGTATACCACTGAAGCTTTCTTT,CAWKGQYTTEAFF
-,-,TRBV25-1,TRBJ1-2,TGTGCCAGCAGTGAACGGGGTGGCTACACCTTC,CASSERGGYTF
-,-,TRBV6-5,TRBJ2-5,TGTGCCAGCAGTTACTCGATAGGCAGGCAAGAGACCCAGTACTTC,CASSYSIGRQETQYF
-,TRBD2,TRBV4-2,TRBJ2-7,TGTGCCAGCAGCCAAGGACTAGCGGGAGGGCCAGCCTACGAGCAGTACTTC,CASSQGLAGGPAYEQYF
-,-,TRBV7-9,TRBJ1-6,TGTGCCAGCAGCTTCGGGGGGGCTAATTCACCCCTCCACTTT,CASSFGGANSPLHF
-,TRBD1,TRBV5-1,TRBJ1-2,TGCGCCAGCAGCCGGGACAGGGGCAATGGCTACACCTTC,CASSRDRGNGYTF
-,TRBD2,TRBV12-3/TRBV12-4,TRBJ2-3,TGTGCCAGCAGTTTCGGGGGGAGGGATACGCAGTATTTT,CASSFGGRDTQYF
-,-,TRBV7-9,TRBJ1-2,TGTGCCAGCAGCTTAGCGACGAGGGATGGCTACACCTTC,CASSLATRDGYTF
-,-,TRBV7-9,TRBJ1-3,TGTGCCAGCAGCCCTCAGACAAGATACTCTGGAAACACCATATATTTT,CASSPQTRYSGNTIYF
-,TRBD1,TRBV11-2,TRBJ1-1,TGTGCCAGCCTCTTGTCCGGGACAGGGGGCAACACTGAAGCTTTCTTT,CASLLSGTGGNTEAFF
-,TRBD1,TRBV10-3,TRBJ1-2,TGTGCCACGGGACAGGGGGCCGAAACTTGGGGCTACACCTTC,CATGQGAETWGYTF
-,-,TRBV3-1/TRBV3-2,TRBJ2-4,TGTGCCAGCAGCCCCGGTGGAAACATTCAGTACTTC,CASSPGGNIQYF
-,TRBD1,TRBV5-5,TRBJ2-1,TGTGCCAGCAGCAAGGACAGGGGGAATGAGCAGTTCTTC,CASSKDRGNEQFF
-,-,TRBV30,TRBJ1-6,TGTGCCTGGAGTACTGGACAGACAAATTCACCCCTCCACTTT,CAWSTGQTNSPLHF
-,TRBD1,TRBV30,TRBJ1-2,TGTGCCTGGAGTGTAACCAGGGGGCTTGGCTACACCTTC,CAWSVTRGLGYTF
-,TRBD1,TRBV14,TRBJ1-6,TGTGCCAGCAGCCTACAGGGGGCTTTTTCCTATAATTCACCCCTCCACTTT,CASSLQGAFSYNSPLHF
-,-,TRBV7-8,TRBJ2-7,TGTGCCAGTACCCTTCGAGAGGCGGGAAGATCCTACGAGCAGTACTTC,CASTLREAGRSYEQYF
-,TRBD1,TRBV2,TRBJ2-5,TGTGCCAGCAGTCGGGACAGGGGTTCGGAGACCCAGTACTTC,CASSRDRGSETQYF
-,TRBD2,TRBV5-4,TRBJ2-7,TGTGCCAGCAGATTAGCGGGAGGGCCCCTATACGAGCAGTACTTC,CASRLAGGPLYEQYF
-,TRBD1,TRBV19,TRBJ2-5,TGTGCCAGTAGCCCGCGGACAGGGGGCTGGGAGACCCAGTACTTC,CASSPRTGGWETQYF
once,-,TRBV6-5,TRBJ1-4,TGTGCCAGCAGACCCCGAGACAGCAATAATGAAAAACTGTTTTTT,CASRPRDSNNEKLFF
-,-,TRBV7-2,TRBJ2-7,TGTGCCAGCAGCTTAGTTCGAGGGAGGTACGAGCAGTACTTC,CASSLVRGRYEQYF
-,TRBD2,TRBV27,TRBJ2-1,TGTGCCAGCAAGTCTAGCGGAAATAGCATCTATGAGCAGTTCTTC,CASKSSGNSIYEQFF
-,-,TRBV10-3,TRBJ2-7,TGTGCCATCAGTGAGGTCAGGGTAAGCTCCTACGAGCAGTACTTC,CAISEVRVSSYEQYF
-,-,TRBV5-6,TRBJ1-5,TGTGCCAGCAGCCCGTACGGGGTGGAGCCCCAGCATTTT,CASSPYGVEPQHF
-,-,TRBV18,TRBJ1-2,TGTGCCAGCTCACCGGTGGGGGGAAATGTCTATGGCTACACCTTC,CASSPVGGNVYGYTF
-,TRBD1,TRBV18,TRBJ2-3,TGTGCCAGCTCACCTCTACCGGGACAGAAGACAGATACGCAGTATTTT,CASSPLPGQKTDTQYF